This TCR beta chain was sequenced during a study of T cells and Merkel cell carcinoma outcomes. Findings of the study overall: Repertoire plus T-cell density reportedly predicted Merkel cell carcinoma outcomes.

Trimming at V came to 2 bases and at J to 7 bases, leaving 9 bases not matched to a gene. The CDR3 extends over 16 amino acids. CDR1 and CDR2 from the germline V gene are SGHTA and FQGTGA. About this clone: The antigen is not known.

This table comes from immunoSEQ multiplex PCR, and its TCRdb copy is limited to in-frame clones, with some not included. The data hold roughly 11,000 clones, with about 95% observed a single time. The rearrangement joins TRBV7-3 to TRBJ1-5; 9 bases agree with TRBD1. The receptor was isolated from a human donor with Merkel cell carcinoma. Sequenced input: tumor tissue from Merkel cell carcinoma. In DNA form, the CDR3 reads TGTGCCAGCAGCTTACCTGGACAGGGGAGGTGGCAGCCCCAGCATTTT. The encoded protein is CASSLPGQGRWQPQHF.